This TCR beta chain appears in the sequencing data of a study of T-cell reconstitution after alpha-beta-depleted transplantation in children. Of note for this clonotype: Its ends do not fully match the called genes, so a read error is possible.

Germline assignment: CDR1 SQVTM and CDR2 ANQGSEA. The CDR3 has 11 amino acids. TCRbeta library preparation incorporated unique molecular identifiers. MiXCR was run by TCRdb on the PCR reads, yielding one entry per CDR3 protein. The sample holds 300,000 to 400,000 distinct CDR3 sequences, roughly 16% seen once. The material sequenced was PBMCs, mostly from graft donor cells, taken 360 days after TCRalphabeta/CD19-depleted stem cell transplant. The chain couples TRBV29-1 to TRBJ2-1; tentatively, D is TRBD2 (5 bases). The source is a male patient under 10 years old who had a stem cell transplant for acute lymphoblastic leukemia, so the T cells may come from the graft donor. The CDR3 sequence is CSVDPGNGQFF. CDR3 DNA: TGCAGCGTTGATCCGGGGAATGGGCAGTTCTTC.